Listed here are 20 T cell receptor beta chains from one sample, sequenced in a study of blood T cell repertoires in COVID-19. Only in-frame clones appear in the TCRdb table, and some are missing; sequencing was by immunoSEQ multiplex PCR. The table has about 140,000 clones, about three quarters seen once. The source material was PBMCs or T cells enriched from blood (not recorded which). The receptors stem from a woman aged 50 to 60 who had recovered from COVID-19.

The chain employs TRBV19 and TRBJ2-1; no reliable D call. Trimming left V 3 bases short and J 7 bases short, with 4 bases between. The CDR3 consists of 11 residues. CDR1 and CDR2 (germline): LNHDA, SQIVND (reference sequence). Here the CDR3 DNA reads TGTGCCAGTAGTATCAGGAATGAGCAGTTCTTC. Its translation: CASSIRNEQFF.

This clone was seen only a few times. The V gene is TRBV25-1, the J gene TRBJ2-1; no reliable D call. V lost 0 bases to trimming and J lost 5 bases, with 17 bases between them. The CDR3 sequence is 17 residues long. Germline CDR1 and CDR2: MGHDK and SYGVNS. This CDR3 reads CASSEYLDHLLDNEQFF. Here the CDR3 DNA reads TGTGCCAGCAGTGAATATCTAGACCACCTACTCGACAATGAGCAGTTCTTC.

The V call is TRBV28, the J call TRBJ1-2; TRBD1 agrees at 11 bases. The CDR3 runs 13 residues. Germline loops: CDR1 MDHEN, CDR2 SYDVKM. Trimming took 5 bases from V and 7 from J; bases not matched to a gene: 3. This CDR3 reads CASSRTGGSGYTF. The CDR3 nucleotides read TGTGCCAGCAGTCGGACAGGGGGCAGTGGCTACACCTTC.

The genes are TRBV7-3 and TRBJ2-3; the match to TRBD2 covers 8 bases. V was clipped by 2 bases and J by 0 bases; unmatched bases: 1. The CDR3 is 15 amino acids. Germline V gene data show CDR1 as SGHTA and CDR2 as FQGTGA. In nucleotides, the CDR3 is TGTGCCAGCAGCTTACTAGCGGGCAGCACAGATACGCAGTATTTT. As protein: CASSLLAGSTDTQYF.

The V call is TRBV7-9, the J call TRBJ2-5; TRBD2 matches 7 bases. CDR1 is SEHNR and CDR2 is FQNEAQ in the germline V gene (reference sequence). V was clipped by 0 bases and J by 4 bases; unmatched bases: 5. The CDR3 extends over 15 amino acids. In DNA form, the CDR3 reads TGTGCCAGCAGCTTAGCTCGGGGGGTCCCAGAGACCCAGTACTTC. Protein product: CASSLARGVPETQYF.

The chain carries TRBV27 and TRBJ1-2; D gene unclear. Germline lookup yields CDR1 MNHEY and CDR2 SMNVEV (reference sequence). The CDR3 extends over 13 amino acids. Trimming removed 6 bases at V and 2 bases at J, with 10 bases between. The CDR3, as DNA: TGTGCCAGCAGCGTTGGAGTCAACTATGGCTACACCTTC. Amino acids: CASSVGVNYGYTF.

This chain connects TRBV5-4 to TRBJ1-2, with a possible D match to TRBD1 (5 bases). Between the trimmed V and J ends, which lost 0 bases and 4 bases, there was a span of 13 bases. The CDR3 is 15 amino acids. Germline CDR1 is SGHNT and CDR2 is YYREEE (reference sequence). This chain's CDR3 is CASSLALDSLYGYTF. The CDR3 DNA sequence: TGTGCCAGCAGCTTGGCCTTAGACAGCCTCTATGGCTACACCTTC.

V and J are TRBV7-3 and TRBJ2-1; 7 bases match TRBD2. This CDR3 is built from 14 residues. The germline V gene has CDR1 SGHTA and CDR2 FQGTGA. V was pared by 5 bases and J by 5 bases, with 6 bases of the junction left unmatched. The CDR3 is CASSPGRGNNEQFF. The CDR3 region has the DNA TGTGCCAGCAGCCCCGGGCGGGGGAACAATGAGCAGTTCTTC.

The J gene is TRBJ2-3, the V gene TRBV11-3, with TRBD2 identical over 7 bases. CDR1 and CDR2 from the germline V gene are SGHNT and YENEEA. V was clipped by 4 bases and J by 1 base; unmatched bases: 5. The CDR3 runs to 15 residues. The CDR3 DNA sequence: TGTGCCAGCAGCTCGGGGGGTTACGGCACAGATACGCAGTATTTT. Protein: CASSSGGYGTDTQYF.

The CDR3 DNA reads TGTGCCAGCAGCTTAAGGGATTTGGGGGGGAAGCAGTATTTT. It codes for CASSLRDLGGKQYF. The chain recombines TRBV7-2 with TRBJ2-3; TRBD2 matches 7 bases. The germline gives CDR1 SGHTA, CDR2 FQGNSA. The J segment lost 11 bases and the V segment lost 2 bases, leaving 10 bases of the junction unmatched. The CDR3 spans 14 residues.

The CDR3 sequence is CASSLSGFANYGYTF. Here the CDR3 DNA reads TGTGCCAGCAGTCTGTCGGGGTTCGCAAACTATGGCTACACCTTC. This chain uses TRBV5-8 with TRBJ1-2; D remains ambiguous. The length of the CDR3 is 15 residues. Trimming took off 5 bases at V and 2 bases at J, with 16 bases between the two ends. CDR1 is SGHTS, CDR2 YDEGEE, per germline.

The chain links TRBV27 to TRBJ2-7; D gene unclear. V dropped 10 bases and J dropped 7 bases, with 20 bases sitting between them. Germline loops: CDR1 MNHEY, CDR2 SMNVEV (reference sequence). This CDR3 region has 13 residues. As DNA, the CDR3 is TGTGCCACCGCCCCGACTCGACTCCGAGAGCAGTACTTC. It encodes CATAPTRLREQYF.

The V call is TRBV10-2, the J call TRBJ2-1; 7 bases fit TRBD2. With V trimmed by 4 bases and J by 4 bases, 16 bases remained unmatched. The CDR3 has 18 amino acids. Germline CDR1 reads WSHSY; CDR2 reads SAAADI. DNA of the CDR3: TGCGCCAGCAGTGGGCCCCCCGGGACTACCGCTCAATACAATGAGCAGTTCTTC. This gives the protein CASSGPPGTTAQYNEQFF.

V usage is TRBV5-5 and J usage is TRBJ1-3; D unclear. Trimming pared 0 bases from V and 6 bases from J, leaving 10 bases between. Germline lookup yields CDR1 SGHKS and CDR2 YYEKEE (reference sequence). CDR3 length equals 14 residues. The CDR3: CASSLGQSENTIYF. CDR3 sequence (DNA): TGTGCCAGCAGCTTGGGTCAGTCAGAAAACACCATATATTTT.

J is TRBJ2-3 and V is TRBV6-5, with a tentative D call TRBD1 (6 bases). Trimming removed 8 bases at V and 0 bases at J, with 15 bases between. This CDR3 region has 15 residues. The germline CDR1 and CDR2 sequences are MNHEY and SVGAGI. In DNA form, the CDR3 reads TGTGCCAGCGTCTCCGGGACACCTAGCACAGATACGCAGTATTTT. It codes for CASVSGTPSTDTQYF.

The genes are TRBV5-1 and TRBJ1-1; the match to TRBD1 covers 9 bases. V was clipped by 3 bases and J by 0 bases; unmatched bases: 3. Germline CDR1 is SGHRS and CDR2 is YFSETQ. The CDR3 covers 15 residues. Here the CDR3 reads CASSSRQGVNTEAFF. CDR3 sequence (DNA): TGCGCCAGCAGCTCCAGACAGGGGGTGAACACTGAAGCTTTCTTT.

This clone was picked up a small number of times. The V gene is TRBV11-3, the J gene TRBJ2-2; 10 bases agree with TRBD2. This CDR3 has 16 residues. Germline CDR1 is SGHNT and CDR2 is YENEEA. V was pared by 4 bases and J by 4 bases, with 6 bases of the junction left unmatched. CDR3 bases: TGTGCCAGCAGCTCCGGGACTAGCGCGGGCACCGGGGAGCTGTTTTTT. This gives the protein CASSSGTSAGTGELFF. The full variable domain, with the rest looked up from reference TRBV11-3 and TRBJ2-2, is EAGVVQSPRYKIIEKKQPVAFWCNPISGHNTLYWYLQNLGQGPELLIRYENEEAVDDSQLPKDRFSAERLKGVDSTLKIQPAELGDSAVYLCASSSGTSAGTGELFFGEGSRLTVL.

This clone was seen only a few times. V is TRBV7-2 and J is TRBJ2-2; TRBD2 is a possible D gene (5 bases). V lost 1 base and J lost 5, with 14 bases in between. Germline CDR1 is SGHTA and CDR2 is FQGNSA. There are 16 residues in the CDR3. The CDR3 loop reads CASSLGVASWTGELFF. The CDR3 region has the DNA TGTGCCAGCAGCTTAGGGGTAGCGAGCTGGACCGGGGAGCTGTTTTTT.

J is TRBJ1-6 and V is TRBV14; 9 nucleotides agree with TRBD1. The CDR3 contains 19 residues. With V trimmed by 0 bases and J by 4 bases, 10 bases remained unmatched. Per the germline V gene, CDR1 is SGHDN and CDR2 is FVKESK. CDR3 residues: CASSQEIGGTGLYNSPLHF. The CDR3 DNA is TGTGCCAGCAGCCAAGAAATCGGCGGGACAGGGCTTTATAATTCACCCCTCCACTTT. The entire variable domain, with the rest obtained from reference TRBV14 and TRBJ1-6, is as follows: EAGVTQFPSHSVIEKGQTVTLRCDPISGHDNLYWYRRVMGKEIKFLLHFVKESKQDESGMPNNRFLAERTGGTYSTLKVQPAELEDSGVYFCASSQEIGGTGLYNSPLHFGNGTRLTVT.

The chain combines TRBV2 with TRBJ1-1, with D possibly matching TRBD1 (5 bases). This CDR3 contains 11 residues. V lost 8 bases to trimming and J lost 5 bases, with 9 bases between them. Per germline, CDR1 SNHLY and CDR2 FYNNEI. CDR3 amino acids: CASHGGTEAFF. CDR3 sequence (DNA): TGTGCCAGCCATGGGGGGACTGAAGCTTTCTTT.